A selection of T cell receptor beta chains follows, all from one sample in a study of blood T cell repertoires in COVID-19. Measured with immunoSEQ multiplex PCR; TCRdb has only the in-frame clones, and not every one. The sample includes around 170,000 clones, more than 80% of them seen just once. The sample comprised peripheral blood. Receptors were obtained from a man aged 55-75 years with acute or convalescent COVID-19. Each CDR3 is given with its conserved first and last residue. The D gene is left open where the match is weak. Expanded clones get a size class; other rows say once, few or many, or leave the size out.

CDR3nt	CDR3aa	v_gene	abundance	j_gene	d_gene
TGTGCCAGCAGCTTAAATACGGGGAGTGGAAACACCATATATTTT	CASSLNTGSGNTIYF	TRBV7-3	NA	TRBJ1-3	NA
TGCAGCGTTGAGACTAGCGGGGGGGGCGAGCAGTACTTC	CSVETSGGGEQYF	TRBV29-1	NA	TRBJ2-7	TRBD2
TGTGCCAGCAGCTACTCGGGACAGGCACAGTTCTTC	CASSYSGQAQFF	TRBV7-8	few	TRBJ2-1	TRBD1
TGTGCCAGTAGTATACCTCGGACAGTTAACACTGAAGCTTTCTTT	CASSIPRTVNTEAFF	TRBV19	NA	TRBJ1-1	NA
TGTGCCAGCAGCCCTAGACGGACAGGGTCAGGGGCCAACGTCCTGACTTTC	CASSPRRTGSGANVLTF	TRBV9	NA	TRBJ2-6	TRBD1
TGTGCCAGCAGCGCCGACTGGACAGCGAACACTGAAGCTTTCTTT	CASSADWTANTEAFF	TRBV9	NA	TRBJ1-1	NA
TGTGCCACCAGTGATTTGGGGCAGGGTATCACCGGGGAGCTGTTTTTT	CATSDLGQGITGELFF	TRBV24-1	NA	TRBJ2-2	NA
TGTGCCAGCAGCCTTCAGGGGGGCCCCAATCAGCCCCAGCATTTT	CASSLQGGPNQPQHF	TRBV2	NA	TRBJ1-5	TRBD1
TGCAGCGTTGTAGGTGTTGCTAGCGGGGTGGGGGAGACCCAGTACTTC	CSVVGVASGVGETQYF	TRBV29-1	NA	TRBJ2-5	TRBD2
TGTGCCAGCAGCCGACAGGGGGGATACGAGCAGTACTTC	CASSRQGGYEQYF	TRBV11-2	NA	TRBJ2-7	TRBD1
TGTGCCAGCAGCCGGGGGTCTAGCGGTAACACCGGGGAGCTGTTTTTT	CASSRGSSGNTGELFF	TRBV7-2	NA	TRBJ2-2	TRBD2
TGTGCCAGCTCACAGGGGCTGGGCAATCAGCCCCAGCATTTT	CASSQGLGNQPQHF	TRBV18	NA	TRBJ1-5	NA
TGTGCCAGCAGTACCACAGGCCTAGAGCATTTT	CASSTTGLEHF	TRBV12-3/TRBV12-4	NA	TRBJ1-5	NA
TGCGCCAGCAGTCCTACAGGTGACCCTAATTCACCCCTCCACTTT	CASSPTGDPNSPLHF	TRBV5-1	once	TRBJ1-6	NA
TGTGCCAGCAGCTTCCGACAAGTCGGGGAGAACACTGAAGCTTTCTTT	CASSFRQVGENTEAFF	TRBV2	NA	TRBJ1-1	NA
TGTGCCAGCAGTTCTGGACAGGGGATCGTGCACACTGAAGCTTTCTTT	CASSSGQGIVHTEAFF	TRBV6-6	NA	TRBJ1-1	TRBD1
TGTGCCAGCAGCGTGCAGCCGACAGTCTCCTCCTATAATTCACCCCTCCACTTT	CASSVQPTVSSYNSPLHF	TRBV9	NA	TRBJ1-6	NA
TGTGCCAGCAGCTTAGCTCCTAGCGGGGGGTATTCTAGCACAGATACGCAGTATTTT	CASSLAPSGGYSSTDTQYF	TRBV11-2	NA	TRBJ2-3	TRBD2
TGCGCCAGCAGCTTGTTCGCGGGGGGTAATTCACCCCTCCACTTT	CASSLFAGGNSPLHF	TRBV5-1	NA	TRBJ1-6	NA
TGTGCCAGCAGTTTCTCTGCCGAGGATGAGCAGTTCTTC	CASSFSAEDEQFF	TRBV12-3/TRBV12-4	NA	TRBJ2-1	NA
TGTGCCAGCAGCTTGGCCAGGGGAGCAACTAATGAAAAACTGTTTTTT	CASSLARGATNEKLFF	TRBV5-5	NA	TRBJ1-4	NA
TGTGCCAGCAGCGCAGGGACAGGCTGGGGCTACACCTTC	CASSAGTGWGYTF	TRBV9	few	TRBJ1-2	TRBD1
TGTGCTAGTGGTTGGGGGGACAGGGGGAGCACAGATACGCAGTATTTT	CASGWGDRGSTDTQYF	TRBV12-5	NA	TRBJ2-3	TRBD1
TGTGCCAGCAGTAGGGACATTAACTATGGCTACACCTTC	CASSRDINYGYTF	TRBV2	NA	TRBJ1-2	NA
TGTGCCAGCAGCTTGGAACGGGGGGGCCGGACCGGGGAGCTGTTTTTT	CASSLERGGRTGELFF	TRBV5-6	few	TRBJ2-2	TRBD2